The text below deals with one T cell receptor beta chain. Trimming stripped 5 bases from V and 8 bases from J, with 21 bases between. There are 15 residues in the CDR3. Per germline, CDR1 SGHVS and CDR2 FNYEAQ. These data belong to a study of cytomegalovirus exposure and HLA in healthy donors. Measured with immunoSEQ multiplex PCR; TCRdb has only the in-frame clones, and not every one. The sample lists about 140,000 clones, about 86% occurring once. The chain has TRBV7-6 and TRBJ1-2; D ambiguous. The receptor was derived from a man between 18 and 29 years old in good health and CMV-seronegative. Sample: PBMCs. The CDR3 DNA sequence: TGTGCCAGCAGCCCCGACCCAGGAATAGGATGGGGCTACACCTTC. Its protein is CASSPDPGIGWGYTF.